Below, 10 T cell receptor beta chains from the same sample are listed, as sequenced in a study of blood T cell repertoires in COVID-19. Repertoires were generated with immunoSEQ multiplex PCR, while TCRdb's copy carries only in-frame clones and drops some. The sample records about 140,000 clones, over 75% being singletons. What was sequenced was PBMCs or T cells enriched from blood (not recorded which). These receptors were obtained from a woman between 50 and 59 years old who had recovered from COVID-19.

This clone was seen only a few times. This rearrangement joins TRBV12-3 or TRBV12-4 to TRBJ2-3; 8 positions match TRBD2. This CDR3 region has 12 residues. With 3 bases clipped from V and 14 bases from J, the junction kept 7 bases outside the gene matches. The CDR3 sequence is CASSFGTRSGYF. In nucleotides, the CDR3 is TGTGCCAGCAGTTTCGGGACTAGAAGTGGGTATTTT.

The V call is TRBV7-9, the J call TRBJ1-1; D call uncertain. With 5 bases removed from V and 4 bases from J, the gap between germline ends came to 23 bases. This CDR3 contains 17 residues. Looked up from germline, CDR1 is SEHNR and CDR2 is FQNEAQ (reference sequence). The CDR3: CASSPRGLQSGVTEAFF. CDR3 nucleotides: TGTGCCAGCAGCCCTAGAGGGTTGCAGTCCGGGGTCACTGAAGCTTTCTTT.

The chain has TRBV5-4 and TRBJ1-2; TRBD1 might be the D (5 bases). CDR3 length: 14 amino acids. V lost 0 bases and J 7 bases, leaving 13 bases between the germline ends. Germline-derived CDR1 and CDR2 are SGHNT and YYREEE (reference sequence). CDR3 protein: CASSLDSGGSGYTF. Written as DNA, the CDR3 is TGTGCCAGCAGCTTGGACTCGGGGGGATCTGGCTACACCTTC.

The CDR3 sequence is CASSVGRLAGENSYNEQFF. CDR3 coding DNA: TGTGCCAGCAGCGTAGGGAGGCTAGCGGGAGAAAACTCCTACAATGAGCAGTTCTTC. The gene calls are TRBV9 and TRBJ2-1; 10 positions match TRBD2. J gave up 0 bases and V 0 bases, and 9 bases lay outside the gene matches. Germline CDR1 and CDR2: SGDLS and YYNGEE. CDR3 size: 19 residues.

The chain combines TRBV6-5 with TRBJ1-1, with a weak D call TRBD1 (5 bases). CDR1 and CDR2 from the germline V gene are MNHEY and SVGAGI. The CDR3 has 14 residues. Deletions cut 8 bases from V and 1 base from J, with 14 bases between. CDR3 amino acids: CASPPGVANTEAFF. The CDR3 DNA sequence: TGTGCCAGCCCCCCGGGGGTAGCGAACACTGAAGCTTTCTTT.

The chain uses TRBV27 and TRBJ1-6, with D unresolved. This CDR3 comprises 13 residues. Germline loops: CDR1 MNHEY, CDR2 SMNVEV (reference sequence). V dropped 3 bases and J dropped 4 bases, with 4 bases sitting between them. In DNA form, the CDR3 reads TGTGCCAGCAGTTTCCAGTATAATTCACCCCTCCACTTT. This codes for CASSFQYNSPLHF.

The chain combines TRBV7-2 with TRBJ1-6; 7 positions agree with TRBD1. V shed 5 bases, J shed 4 bases, and the junction held 2 bases outside the gene matches. Per germline, CDR1 SGHTA and CDR2 FQGNSA. The CDR3 extends over 14 amino acids. CDR3 sequence: CASSGTDYNSPLHF. The CDR3 DNA reads TGTGCCAGCAGCGGGACAGATTATAATTCACCCCTCCACTTT.

The chain employs TRBV5-6 and TRBJ2-1; D unclear. Germline V CDR1 and CDR2: SGHDT, YYEEEE. The CDR3 contains 14 residues. V lost 0 bases, J lost 2 bases, and 6 bases lay in between. This CDR3 reads CASSLGAAYNEQFF. Here the CDR3 DNA reads TGTGCCAGCAGCTTGGGGGCCGCCTACAATGAGCAGTTCTTC.

The count of this clone is one. A read error may be the cause here, since a much bigger clone is one base away. The sample contains more than one DNA sequence encoding this CDR3. The gene calls are TRBV7-3 and TRBJ2-1, with 9 bases lining up with TRBD2. In germline, CDR1 is SGHTA, CDR2 FQGTGA. The CDR3 has 14 residues. Unmatched junction bases numbered 11, after V lost 5 bases and J lost 12 bases. This chain's CDR3 is CASSPGLAGGRQFF. The CDR3 coding sequence is TGTGCCAGCAGCCCGGGACTAGCAGGAGGGCGGCAGTTCTTC.

The chain uses TRBV28 and TRBJ1-5, with unresolved D. Trimming took 2 bases from V and 7 from J, leaving 9 bases between them. Germline V lookup: CDR1 MDHEN, CDR2 SYDVKM. The CDR3 contains 13 residues. CDR3 sequence (DNA): TGTGCCAGCAGTTTAGTATCACGGCAGCCCCAGCATTTT. Amino acids: CASSLVSRQPQHF. The full variable domain, in which reference TRBV28 and TRBJ1-5 provide the parts outside the CDR3, is DVKVTQSSRYLVKRTGEKVFLECVQDMDHENMFWYRQDPGLGLRLIYFSYDVKMKEKGDIPEGYSVSREKKERFSLILESASTNQTSMYLCASSLVSRQPQHFGDGTRLSIL.